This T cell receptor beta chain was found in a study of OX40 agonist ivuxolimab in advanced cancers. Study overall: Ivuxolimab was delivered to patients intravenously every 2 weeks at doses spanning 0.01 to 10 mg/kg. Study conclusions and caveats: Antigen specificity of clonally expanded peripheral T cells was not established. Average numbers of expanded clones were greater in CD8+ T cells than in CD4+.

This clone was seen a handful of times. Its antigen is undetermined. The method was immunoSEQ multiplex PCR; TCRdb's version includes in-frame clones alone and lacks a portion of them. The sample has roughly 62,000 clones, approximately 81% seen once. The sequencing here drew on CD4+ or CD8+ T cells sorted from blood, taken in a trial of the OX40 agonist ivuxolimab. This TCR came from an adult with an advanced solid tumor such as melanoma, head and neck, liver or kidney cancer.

CDR3 sequence (DNA): TGCGCCAGCAGCCAAGTTCCCCTTGGGCCCCAGCATTTT. Translating it yields CASSQVPLGPQHF. The chain carries TRBV4-1 and TRBJ1-5; D is undetermined. The CDR3 has 13 residues. From germline, CDR1 is MGHRA and CDR2 YSYEKL. V dropped 1 base and J dropped 9 bases, with 10 bases sitting between them.